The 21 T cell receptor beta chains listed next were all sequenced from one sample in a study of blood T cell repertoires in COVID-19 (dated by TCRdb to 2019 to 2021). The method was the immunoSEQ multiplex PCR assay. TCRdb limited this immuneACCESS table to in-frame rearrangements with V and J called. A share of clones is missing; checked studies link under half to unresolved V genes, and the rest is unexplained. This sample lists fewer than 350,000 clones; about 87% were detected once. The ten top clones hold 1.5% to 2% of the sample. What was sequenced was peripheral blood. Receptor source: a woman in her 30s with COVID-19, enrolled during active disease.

The CDR3 DNA reads as TGCGCCAGCAGCCAAGATCAGGGGGTGGGGAGCTATGGCTACACCTTC. Encoded protein: CASSQDQGVGSYGYTF. The chain has TRBV4-3 and TRBJ1-2, with 7 bases matching TRBD1. CDR3 size: 16 residues. V shed 0 bases, J shed 4 bases, and the junction held 8 bases outside the gene matches. Germline lookup yields CDR1 LGHNA and CDR2 YSLEER.

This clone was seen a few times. CDR3 sequence: CASSYLGRRRNYGYTF. The DNA of the CDR3 is TGTGCCAGCAGTTATTTGGGCCGGCGAAGGAACTATGGCTACACCTTC. The chain combines TRBV6-2 or TRBV6-3 with TRBJ1-2; no clear D gene. Per germline, CDR1 MNHEY and CDR2 SVGEGT. Trimming took off 3 bases at V and 2 bases at J, with 16 bases between the two ends. The CDR3 is made up of 16 amino acids.

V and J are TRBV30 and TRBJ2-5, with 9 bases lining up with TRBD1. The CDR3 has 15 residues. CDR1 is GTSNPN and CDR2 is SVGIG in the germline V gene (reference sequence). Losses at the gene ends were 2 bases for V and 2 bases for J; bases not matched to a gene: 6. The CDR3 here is CAWSPGDRDQETQYF. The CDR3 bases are TGTGCCTGGAGTCCCGGGGACAGGGATCAAGAGACCCAGTACTTC.

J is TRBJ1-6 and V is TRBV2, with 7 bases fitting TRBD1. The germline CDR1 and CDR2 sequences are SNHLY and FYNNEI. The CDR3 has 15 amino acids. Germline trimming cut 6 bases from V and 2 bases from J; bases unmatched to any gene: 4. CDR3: CASSRDRPYNSPLHF. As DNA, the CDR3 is TGTGCCAGCAGCCGGGACAGACCCTATAATTCACCCCTCCACTTT.

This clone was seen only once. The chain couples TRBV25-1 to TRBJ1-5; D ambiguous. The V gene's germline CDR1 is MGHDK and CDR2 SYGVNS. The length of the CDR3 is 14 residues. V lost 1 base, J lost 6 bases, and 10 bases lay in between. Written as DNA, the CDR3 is TGTGCCAGCAGTGAATTCGAGTCGGGTCAGCCCCAGCATTTT. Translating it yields CASSEFESGQPQHF. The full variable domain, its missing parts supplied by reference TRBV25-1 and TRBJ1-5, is EADIYQTPRYLVIGTGKKITLECSQTMGHDKMYWYQQDPGMELHLIHYSYGVNSTEKGDLSSESTVSRIRTEHFPLTLESARPSHTSQYLCASSEFESGQPQHFGDGTRLSIL.

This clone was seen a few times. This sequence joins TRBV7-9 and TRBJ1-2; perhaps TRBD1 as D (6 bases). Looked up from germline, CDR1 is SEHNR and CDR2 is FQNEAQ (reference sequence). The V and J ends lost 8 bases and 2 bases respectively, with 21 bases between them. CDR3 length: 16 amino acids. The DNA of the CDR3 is TGTGCCAGCGAAGTTAAAAATGGTGGGACAAACTATGGCTACACCTTC. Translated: CASEVKNGGTNYGYTF.

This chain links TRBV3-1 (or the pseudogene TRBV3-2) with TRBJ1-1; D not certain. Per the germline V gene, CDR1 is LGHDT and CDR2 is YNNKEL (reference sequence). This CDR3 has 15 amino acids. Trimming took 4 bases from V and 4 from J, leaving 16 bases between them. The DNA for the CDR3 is TGTGCCAGCAGCCTAGGCAACGGAGCCTCCACTGAAGCTTTCTTT. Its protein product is CASSLGNGASTEAFF.

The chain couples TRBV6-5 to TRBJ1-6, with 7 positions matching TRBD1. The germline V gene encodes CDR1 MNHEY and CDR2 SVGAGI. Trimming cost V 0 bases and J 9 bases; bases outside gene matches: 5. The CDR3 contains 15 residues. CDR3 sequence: CASSYSRQGGSPLHF. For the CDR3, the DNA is TGTGCCAGCAGTTACTCTCGACAGGGAGGTTCACCCCTCCACTTT.

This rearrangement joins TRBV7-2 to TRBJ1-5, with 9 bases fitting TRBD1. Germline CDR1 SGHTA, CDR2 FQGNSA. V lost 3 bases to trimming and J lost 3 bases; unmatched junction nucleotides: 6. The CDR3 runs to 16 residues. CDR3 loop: CASSLTGQGFNQPQHF. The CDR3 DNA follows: TGTGCCAGCAGCTTGACGGGACAGGGTTTCAATCAGCCCCAGCATTTT.

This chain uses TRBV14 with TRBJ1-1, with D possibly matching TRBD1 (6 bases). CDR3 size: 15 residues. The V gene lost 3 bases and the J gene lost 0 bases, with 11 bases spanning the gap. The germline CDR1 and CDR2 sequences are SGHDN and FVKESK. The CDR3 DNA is TGTGCCAGCAGCCAGGGGGCGTGGATGAACACTGAAGCTTTCTTT. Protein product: CASSQGAWMNTEAFF.

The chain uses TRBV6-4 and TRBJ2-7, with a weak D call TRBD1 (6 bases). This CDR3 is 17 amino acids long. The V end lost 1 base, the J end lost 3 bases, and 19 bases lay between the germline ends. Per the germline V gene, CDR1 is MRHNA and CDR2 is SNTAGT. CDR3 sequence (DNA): TGTGCCAGCAGTGACTGTCACAGGGTCCCCTGTTACTACGAGCAGTACGTC. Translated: CASSDCHRVPCYYEQYV.

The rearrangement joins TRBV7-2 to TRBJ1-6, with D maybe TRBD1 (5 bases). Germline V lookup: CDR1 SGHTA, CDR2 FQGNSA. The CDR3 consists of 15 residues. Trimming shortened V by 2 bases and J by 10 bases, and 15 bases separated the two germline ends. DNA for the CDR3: TGTGCCAGCAGCTTAAGCACAGGTGTTCGGTCACCCCTCCACTTT. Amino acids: CASSLSTGVRSPLHF. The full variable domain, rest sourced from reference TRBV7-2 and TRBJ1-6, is GAGVSQSPSNKVTEKGKDVELRCDPISGHTALYWYRQSLGQGLEFLIYFQGNSAPDKSGLPSDRFSAERTGGSVSTLTIQRTQQEDSAVYLCASSLSTGVRSPLHFGNGTRLTVT.

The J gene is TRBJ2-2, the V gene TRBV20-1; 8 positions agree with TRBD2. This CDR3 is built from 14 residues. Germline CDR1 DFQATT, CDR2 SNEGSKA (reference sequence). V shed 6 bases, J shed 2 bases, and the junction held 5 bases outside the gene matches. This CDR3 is CSASSGANTGELFF. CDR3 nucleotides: TGCAGTGCAAGTAGCGGGGCTAACACCGGGGAGCTGTTTTTT.

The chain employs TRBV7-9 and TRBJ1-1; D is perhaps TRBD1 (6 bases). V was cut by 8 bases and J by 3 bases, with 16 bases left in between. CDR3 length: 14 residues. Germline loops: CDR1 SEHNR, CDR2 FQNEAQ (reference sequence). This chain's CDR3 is CASGTLTGYTEAFF. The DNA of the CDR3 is TGTGCCAGCGGCACACTGACAGGCTACACTGAAGCTTTCTTT.

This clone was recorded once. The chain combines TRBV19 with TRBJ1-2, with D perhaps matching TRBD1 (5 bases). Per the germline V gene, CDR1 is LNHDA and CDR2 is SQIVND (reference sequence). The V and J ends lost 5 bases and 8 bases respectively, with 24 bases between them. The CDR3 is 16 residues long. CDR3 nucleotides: TGTGCCAGTAGTCCAAGAAGCGGGGGGTCTCTAAGGGGCTACACCTTC. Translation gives CASSPRSGGSLRGYTF.

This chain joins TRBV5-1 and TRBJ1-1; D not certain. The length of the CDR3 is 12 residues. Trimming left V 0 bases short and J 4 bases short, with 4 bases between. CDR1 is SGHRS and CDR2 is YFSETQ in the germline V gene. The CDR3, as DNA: TGCGCCAGCAGCTTGGGAGTCACTGAAGCTTTCTTT. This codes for CASSLGVTEAFF.

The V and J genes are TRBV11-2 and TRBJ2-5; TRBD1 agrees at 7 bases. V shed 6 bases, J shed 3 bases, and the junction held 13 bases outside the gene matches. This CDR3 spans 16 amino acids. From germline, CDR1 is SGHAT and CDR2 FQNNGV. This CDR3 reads CASSPGTARVEETQYF. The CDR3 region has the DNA TGTGCCAGCAGTCCGGGGACAGCGAGGGTAGAAGAGACCCAGTACTTC.

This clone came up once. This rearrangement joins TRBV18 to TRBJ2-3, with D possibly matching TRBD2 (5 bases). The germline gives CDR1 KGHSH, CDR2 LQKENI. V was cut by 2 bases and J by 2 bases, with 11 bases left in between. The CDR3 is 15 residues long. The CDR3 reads CASSPWPAATDTQYF. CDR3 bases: TGTGCCAGCTCACCATGGCCAGCGGCCACAGATACGCAGTATTTT.

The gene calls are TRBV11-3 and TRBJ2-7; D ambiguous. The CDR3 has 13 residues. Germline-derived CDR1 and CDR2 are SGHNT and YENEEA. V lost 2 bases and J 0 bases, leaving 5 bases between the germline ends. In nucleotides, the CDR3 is TGTGCCAGCAGCTTATCCTTCTCCTACGAGCAGTACTTC. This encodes CASSLSFSYEQYF.

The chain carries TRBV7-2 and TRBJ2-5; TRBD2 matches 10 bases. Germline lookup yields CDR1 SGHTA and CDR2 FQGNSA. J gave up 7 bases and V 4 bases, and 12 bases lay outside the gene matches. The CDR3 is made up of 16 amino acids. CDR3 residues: CASSSNGLAGVGTQYF. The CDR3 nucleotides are TGTGCCAGCAGCTCAAATGGGCTAGCGGGGGTAGGGACCCAGTACTTC.

The CDR3, as DNA: TGTGCCAGCAGCTTATTCGCGGGGCTGATCAGTTCACCCCTCCACTTT. Its translation is CASSLFAGLISSPLHF. The chain uses TRBV7-2 and TRBJ1-6; D may be TRBD1 (5 bases). Germline CDR1 is SGHTA and CDR2 is FQGNSA. Trimming pared 2 bases from V and 9 bases from J, leaving 17 bases between. This CDR3 is built from 16 residues.